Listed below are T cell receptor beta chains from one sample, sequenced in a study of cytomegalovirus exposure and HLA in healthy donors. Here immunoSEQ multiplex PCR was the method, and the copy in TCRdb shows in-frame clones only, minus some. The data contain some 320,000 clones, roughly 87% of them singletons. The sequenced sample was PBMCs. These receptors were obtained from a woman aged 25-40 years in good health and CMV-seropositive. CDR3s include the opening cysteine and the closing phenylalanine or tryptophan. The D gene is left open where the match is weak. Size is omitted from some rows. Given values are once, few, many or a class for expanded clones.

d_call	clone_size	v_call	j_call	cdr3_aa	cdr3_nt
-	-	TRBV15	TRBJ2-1	CATSRTSIGQFDEQFF	TGTGCCACCAGCCGTACTAGCATCGGGCAATTCGATGAGCAGTTCTTC
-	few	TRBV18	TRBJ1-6	CASSLDQTSNSPLHF	TGTGCCAGCTCACTAGATCAGACATCCAATTCACCCCTCCACTTT
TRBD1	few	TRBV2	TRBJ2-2	CASSAPDRADTGELFF	TGTGCCAGCAGTGCCCCCGACAGGGCGGACACCGGGGAGCTGTTTTTT
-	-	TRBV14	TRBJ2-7	CASSSSQGPYEQYF	TGTGCCAGCAGCAGCAGTCAGGGACCCTACGAGCAGTACTTC
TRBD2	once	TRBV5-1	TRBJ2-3	CASSDQHGRVTDTQYF	TGCGCCAGCAGCGACCAGCACGGGAGGGTCACAGATACGCAGTATTTT
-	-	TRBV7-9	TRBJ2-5	CASSLRRTGETQYF	TGTGCCAGCAGCTTGAGGCGTACTGGAGAGACCCAGTACTTC
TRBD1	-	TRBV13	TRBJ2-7	CASSPRTGGYEQYF	TGTGCCAGCAGCCCACGGACAGGAGGCTACGAGCAGTACTTC
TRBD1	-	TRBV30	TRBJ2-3	CAWRTGSDTQYF	TGTGCCTGGAGGACAGGGTCAGATACGCAGTATTTT
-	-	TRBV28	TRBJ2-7	CASSLGRGGYEQYF	TGTGCCAGCAGTTTGGGGCGGGGTGGCTACGAGCAGTACTTC
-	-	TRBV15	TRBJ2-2	CATSRDLAGQNTGELFF	TGTGCCACCAGCAGAGATCTCGCAGGGCAAAACACCGGGGAGCTGTTTTTT
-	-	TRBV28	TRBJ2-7	CASSWEVEQYF	TGTGCCAGCAGTTGGGAGGTGGAGCAGTACTTC
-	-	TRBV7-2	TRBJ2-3	CASSLDSGPGVFTDTQYF	TGTGCCAGCAGCTTAGATTCCGGGCCAGGCGTTTTCACAGATACGCAGTATTTT
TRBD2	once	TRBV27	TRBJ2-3	CASSSQRGYGDTQYF	TGTGCCAGCAGTTCACAGCGGGGGTATGGGGATACGCAGTATTTT
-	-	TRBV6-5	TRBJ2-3	CASSYSLLEIDTQYF	TGTGCCAGCAGTTACTCGTTACTAGAAATAGATACGCAGTATTTT
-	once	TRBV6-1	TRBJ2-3	CASRGNRNTQYF	TGTGCCAGCAGGGGCAACAGGAATACGCAGTATTTT
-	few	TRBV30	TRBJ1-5	CAWSSQGNQPQHF	TGTGCCTGGAGTTCACAGGGCAATCAGCCCCAGCATTTT
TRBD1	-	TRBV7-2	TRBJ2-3	CASSLVRGGMGDTQYF	TGTGCCAGCAGCTTAGTAAGAGGGGGCATGGGTGATACGCAGTATTTT
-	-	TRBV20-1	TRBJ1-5	CSAEGDQPQHF	TGCAGTGCTGAGGGGGATCAGCCCCAGCATTTT
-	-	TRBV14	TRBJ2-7	CASSHRDAGPYEQYF	TGTGCCAGCAGCCACCGGGACGCTGGCCCCTACGAGCAGTACTTC
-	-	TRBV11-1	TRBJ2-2	CASSTLRGSGTGELFF	TGTGCCAGCAGCACCCTGAGGGGGAGCGGCACCGGGGAGCTGTTTTTT
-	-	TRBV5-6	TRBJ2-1	CASSLDRTAGYNEQFF	TGTGCCAGCAGCTTGGACCGGACTGCAGGCTACAATGAGCAGTTCTTC
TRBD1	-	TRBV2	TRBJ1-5	CASTERTGGVGNQPQHF	TGTGCCAGCACCGAAAGGACAGGGGGCGTTGGAAATCAGCCCCAGCATTTT
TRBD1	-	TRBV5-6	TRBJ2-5	CASSLTRDREETQYF	TGTGCCAGCAGCTTGACCCGGGACAGGGAAGAGACCCAGTACTTC
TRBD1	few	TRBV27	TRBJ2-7	CASRQGAGSEQYF	TGTGCCAGCAGACAGGGGGCAGGTAGCGAGCAGTACTTC
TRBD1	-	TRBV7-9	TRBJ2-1	CASPGGGQGIDEQFF	TGTGCCAGCCCCGGAGGGGGACAGGGGATCGATGAGCAGTTCTTC
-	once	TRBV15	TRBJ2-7	CATSRVVLYEQYF	TGTGCCACCAGCAGAGTAGTGCTCTACGAGCAGTACTTC
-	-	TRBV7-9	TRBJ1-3	CASSFSGVGNTIYF	TGTGCCAGCAGCTTTTCAGGGGTTGGAAACACCATATATTTT
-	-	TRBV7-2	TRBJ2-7	CASSSQTVGEQYF	TGTGCCAGCAGTTCGCAAACAGTTGGCGAGCAGTACTTC
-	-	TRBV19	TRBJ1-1	CASSRGLRNTEAFF	TGTGCCAGCTCACGAGGCCTTCGGAACACTGAAGCTTTCTTT
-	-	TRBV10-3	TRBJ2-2	CAIGVRTPWTGELFF	TGTGCCATCGGAGTTAGGACTCCGTGGACCGGGGAGCTGTTTTTT
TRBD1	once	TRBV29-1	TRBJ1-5	CSARDRGVNQPQHF	TGCAGCGCCCGAGACAGGGGAGTTAATCAGCCCCAGCATTTT
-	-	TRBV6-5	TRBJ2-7	CASRRTQGYEQYF	TGTGCCAGCAGACGGACTCAAGGTTACGAGCAGTACTTC
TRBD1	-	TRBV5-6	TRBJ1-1	CASSRWTGMNTEAFF	TGTGCCAGCAGCAGGTGGACAGGTATGAACACTGAAGCTTTCTTT
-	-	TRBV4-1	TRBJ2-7	CASSHDSTGANYEQYF	TGCGCCAGCAGCCACGATTCGACAGGAGCTAACTACGAGCAGTACTTC
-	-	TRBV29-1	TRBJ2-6	CSVVTGTSFSGANVLTF	TGCAGCGTTGTGACAGGAACCAGTTTCTCTGGGGCCAACGTCCTGACTTTC
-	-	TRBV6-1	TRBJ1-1	CASSEALLGEAFF	TGTGCCAGCAGTGAAGCCCTTCTGGGTGAAGCTTTCTTT
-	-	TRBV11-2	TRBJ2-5	CASSLRTPANARTQYF	TGTGCCAGCAGCTTACGTACCCCTGCTAATGCTCGGACCCAGTACTTC
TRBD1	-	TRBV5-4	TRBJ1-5	CASSRDSSKPQHF	TGTGCCAGCAGCCGGGACAGTTCTAAGCCCCAGCATTTT
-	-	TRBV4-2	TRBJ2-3	CASSQDLAGGSTDTQYF	TGTGCCAGCAGCCAAGATCTAGCCGGGGGCAGCACAGATACGCAGTATTTT
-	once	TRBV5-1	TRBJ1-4	CASSLGGREINEKLFF	TGCGCCAGCAGCTTGGGGGGTAGAGAAATTAATGAAAAACTGTTTTTT
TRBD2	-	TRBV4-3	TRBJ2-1	CASSQGERGGRNEQFF	TGCGCCAGCAGCCAAGGCGAGCGGGGGGGCCGCAATGAGCAGTTCTTC
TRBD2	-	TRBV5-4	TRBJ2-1	CASSLDSGLAYNEQFF	TGTGCCAGCAGCTTGGACTCCGGACTAGCATACAATGAGCAGTTCTTC
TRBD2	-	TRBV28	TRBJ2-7	CASSLALAGVYEQYF	TGTGCCAGCAGTTTAGCATTAGCGGGAGTGTACGAGCAGTACTTC
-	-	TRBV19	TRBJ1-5	CASTPRTGNQPQHF	TGTGCCAGTACTCCCCGGACAGGCAATCAGCCCCAGCATTTT
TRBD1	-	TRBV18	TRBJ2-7	CASSPGQGEQYF	TGTGCCAGCTCACCCGGACAGGGCGAGCAGTACTTC
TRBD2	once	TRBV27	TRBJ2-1	CASSYGGLATYNEQFF	TGTGCCAGCAGTTATGGGGGACTAGCGACCTACAATGAGCAGTTCTTC